This T cell receptor beta chain was observed in a study of T cell changes during pregnancy in multiple sclerosis. Trimming removed 4 bases from V and 4 bases from J, with 8 bases in between. CDR1 is SQVTM and CDR2 is ANQGSEA in the germline V gene. The CDR3 spans 12 residues. Clones were read by immunoSEQ multiplex PCR, and TCRdb kept only the in-frame ones, dropping some. This sample yields about 47,000 clones, of which more than 80% are seen a single time; more than 7.5% belongs to the top ten. The source material was CD8+ T cells from peripheral blood mononuclear cells, sampled in the second trimester of pregnancy. V is TRBV29-1 and J is TRBJ1-3; the D is unclear. This TCR was sampled from a female donor with multiple sclerosis, enrolled in a pregnancy study. The CDR3 nucleotides are TGCAGCGTTGCGGGAAAAGGAAACACCATATATTTT. Translation: CSVAGKGNTIYF.